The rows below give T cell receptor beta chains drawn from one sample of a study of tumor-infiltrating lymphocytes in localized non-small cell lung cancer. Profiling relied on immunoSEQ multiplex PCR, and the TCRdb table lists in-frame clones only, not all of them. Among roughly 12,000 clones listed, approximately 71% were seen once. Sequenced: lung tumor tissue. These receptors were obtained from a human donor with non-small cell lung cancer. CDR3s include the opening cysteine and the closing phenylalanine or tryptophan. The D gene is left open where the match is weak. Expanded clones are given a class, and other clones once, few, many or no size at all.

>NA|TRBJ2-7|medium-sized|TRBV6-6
CASSLPDYTYEQYF
TGTGCCAGCAGTTTGCCGGATTACACCTACGAGCAGTACTTC
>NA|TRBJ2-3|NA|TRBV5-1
CASSLVAPRGGDTQYF
TGCGCCAGCAGCTTGGTGGCTCCGAGGGGGGGAGATACGCAGTATTTT
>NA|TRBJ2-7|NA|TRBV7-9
CASSLPPGGSYEQYF
TGTGCCAGCAGCTTACCCCCGGGCGGGTCCTACGAGCAGTACTTC
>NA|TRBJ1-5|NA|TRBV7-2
CASSFLGDGPQHF
TGTGCCAGCAGCTTCCTGGGTGATGGGCCCCAGCATTTT
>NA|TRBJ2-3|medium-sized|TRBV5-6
CASSLVGVSTDTQYF
TGTGCCAGCAGCTTAGTCGGAGTCAGCACAGATACGCAGTATTTT
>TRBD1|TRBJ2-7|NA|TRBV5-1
CASTTGAGYEQYF
TGCGCCAGCACGACAGGGGCCGGCTACGAGCAGTACTTC
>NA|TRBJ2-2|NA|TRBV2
CASSPLVGQGTGELFF
TGTGCCAGCAGTCCCCTAGTTGGGCAAGGCACCGGGGAGCTGTTTTTT
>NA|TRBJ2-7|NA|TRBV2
CASRWTRTYEQYF
TGTGCCAGCAGATGGACAAGGACCTACGAGCAGTACTTC
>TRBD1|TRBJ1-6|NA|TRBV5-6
CASSLDRGNNNSPLHF
TGTGCCAGCAGCTTGGACAGGGGGAATAATAATTCACCCCTCCACTTT
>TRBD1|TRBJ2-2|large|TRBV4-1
CASSTRDRGTGELFF
TGCGCCAGCAGTACACGGGACAGGGGAACCGGGGAGCTGTTTTTT
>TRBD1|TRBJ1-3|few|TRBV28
CASTNSGTGVAGNTIYF
TGTGCCAGCACCAACTCCGGGACAGGGGTGGCTGGAAACACCATATATTTT
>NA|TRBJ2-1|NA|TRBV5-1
CASSVPTGSSYNEQFF
TGCGCCAGCAGCGTCCCAACAGGGAGCTCCTACAATGAGCAGTTCTTC
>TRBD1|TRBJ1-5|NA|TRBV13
CASSLGQGDQPQHF
TGTGCCAGCAGCTTAGGACAGGGGGATCAGCCCCAGCATTTT
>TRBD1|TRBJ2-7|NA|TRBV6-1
CASRFDRGAAYEQYF
TGTGCCAGCAGATTCGACAGGGGTGCGGCCTACGAGCAGTACTTC
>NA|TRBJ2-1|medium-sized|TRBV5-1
CASSFRDPNRGNEQFF
TGCGCCAGCAGCTTCCGGGACCCCAACCGGGGCAATGAGCAGTTCTTC
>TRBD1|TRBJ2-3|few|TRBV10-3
CAIRGQGSTDTQYF
TGTGCCATCCGGGGACAGGGTAGCACAGATACGCAGTATTTT
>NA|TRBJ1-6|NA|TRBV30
CAWSVLGSSNSPLHF
TGTGCCTGGAGTGTCTTGGGCTCCTCTAATTCACCCCTCCACTTT
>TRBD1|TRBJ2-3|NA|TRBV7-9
CASSSGGTDTQYF
TGTGCCAGCAGCTCAGGGGGTACAGATACGCAGTATTTT
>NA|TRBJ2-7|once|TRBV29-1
CSVVGDLSSYEQYF
TGCAGCGTTGTCGGGGACCTGAGCTCCTACGAGCAGTACTTC
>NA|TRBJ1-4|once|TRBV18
CASSEMSTNEKLFF
TGTGCCAGCTCAGAGATGTCAACTAATGAAAAACTGTTTTTT